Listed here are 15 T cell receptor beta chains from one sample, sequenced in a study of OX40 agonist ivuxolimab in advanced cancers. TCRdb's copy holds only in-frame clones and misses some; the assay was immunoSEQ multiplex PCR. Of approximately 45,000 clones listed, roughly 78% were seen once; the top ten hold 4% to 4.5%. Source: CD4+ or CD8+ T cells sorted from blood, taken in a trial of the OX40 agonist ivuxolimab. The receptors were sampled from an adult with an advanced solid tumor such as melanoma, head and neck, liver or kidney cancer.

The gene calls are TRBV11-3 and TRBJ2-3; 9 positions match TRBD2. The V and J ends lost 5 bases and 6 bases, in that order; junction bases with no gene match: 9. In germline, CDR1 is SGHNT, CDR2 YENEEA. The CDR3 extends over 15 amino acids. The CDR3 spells CASSPLAGTFDTQYF. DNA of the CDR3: TGTGCCAGCAGCCCACTAGCGGGTACTTTTGATACGCAGTATTTT.

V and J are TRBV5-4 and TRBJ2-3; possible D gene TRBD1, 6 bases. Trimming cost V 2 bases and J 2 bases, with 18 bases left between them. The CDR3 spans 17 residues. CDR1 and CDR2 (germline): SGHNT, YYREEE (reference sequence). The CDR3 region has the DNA TGTGCCAGCAGCTTCTACCGGGGTGGGACAACCACAGATACGCAGTATTTT. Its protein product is CASSFYRGGTTTDTQYF. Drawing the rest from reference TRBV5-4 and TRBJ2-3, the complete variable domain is ETGVTQSPTHLIKTRGQQVTLRCSSQSGHNTVSWYQQALGQGPQFIFQYYREEENGRGNFPPRFSGLQFPNYSSELNVNALELDDSALYLCASSFYRGGTTTDTQYFGPGTRLTVL.

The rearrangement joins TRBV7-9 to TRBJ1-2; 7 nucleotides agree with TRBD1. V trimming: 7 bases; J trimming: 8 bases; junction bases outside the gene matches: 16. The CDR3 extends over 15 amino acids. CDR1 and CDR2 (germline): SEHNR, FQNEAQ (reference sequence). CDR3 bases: TGTGCCAGCACCGAAGGGGGCAGGGAAGGCGCCGGCTACACCTTC. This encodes CASTEGGREGAGYTF. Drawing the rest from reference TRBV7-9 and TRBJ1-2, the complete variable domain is DTGVSQNPRHKITKRGQNVTFRCDPISEHNRLYWYRQTLGQGPEFLTYFQNEAQLEKSRLLSDRFSAERPKGSFSTLEIQRTEQGDSAMYLCASTEGGREGAGYTFGSGTRLTVV.

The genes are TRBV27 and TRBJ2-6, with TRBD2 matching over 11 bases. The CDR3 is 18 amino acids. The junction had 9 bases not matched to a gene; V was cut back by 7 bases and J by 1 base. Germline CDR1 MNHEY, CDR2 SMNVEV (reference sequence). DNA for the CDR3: TGTGCCAGCACCCTGGGGCTAGCGGGGGGATCTGGGGCCAACGTCCTGACTTTC. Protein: CASTLGLAGGSGANVLTF.

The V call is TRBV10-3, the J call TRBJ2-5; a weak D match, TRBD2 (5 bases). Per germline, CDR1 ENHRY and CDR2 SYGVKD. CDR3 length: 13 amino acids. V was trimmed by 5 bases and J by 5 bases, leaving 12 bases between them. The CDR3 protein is CAISPPTGETQYF. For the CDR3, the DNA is TGTGCCATCAGTCCCCCCACGGGGGAGACCCAGTACTTC.

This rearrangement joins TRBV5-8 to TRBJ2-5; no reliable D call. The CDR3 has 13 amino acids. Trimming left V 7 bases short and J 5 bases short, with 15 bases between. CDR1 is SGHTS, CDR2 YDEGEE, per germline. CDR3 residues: CASRPGLIETQYF. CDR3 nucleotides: TGTGCCAGCCGCCCAGGTCTCATTGAGACCCAGTACTTC.

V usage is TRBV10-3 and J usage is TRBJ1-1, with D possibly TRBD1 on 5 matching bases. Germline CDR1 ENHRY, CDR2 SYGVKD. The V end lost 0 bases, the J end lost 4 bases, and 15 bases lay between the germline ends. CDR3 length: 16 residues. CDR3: CAISESIGGGSTEAFF. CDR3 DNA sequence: TGTGCCATCAGTGAGTCGATTGGGGGAGGGAGCACTGAAGCTTTCTTT.

This chain's CDR3 is CASSLGTGLITEAFF. In DNA, the CDR3 is TGCGCCAGCAGCTTGGGGACAGGACTTATTACTGAAGCTTTCTTT. V is TRBV5-1 and J is TRBJ1-1; 7 nucleotides align to TRBD1. The V gene's germline CDR1 is SGHRS and CDR2 YFSETQ. The V segment lost 0 bases and the J segment 5 bases; nucleotides outside the gene matches: 7. This CDR3 is 15 amino acids long.

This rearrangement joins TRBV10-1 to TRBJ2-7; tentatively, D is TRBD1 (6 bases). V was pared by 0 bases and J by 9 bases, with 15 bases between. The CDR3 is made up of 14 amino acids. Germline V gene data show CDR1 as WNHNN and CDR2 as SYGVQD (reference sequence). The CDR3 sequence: CASSESRTANVQYF. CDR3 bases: TGCGCCAGCAGTGAGTCGCGGACAGCTAATGTGCAGTACTTC.

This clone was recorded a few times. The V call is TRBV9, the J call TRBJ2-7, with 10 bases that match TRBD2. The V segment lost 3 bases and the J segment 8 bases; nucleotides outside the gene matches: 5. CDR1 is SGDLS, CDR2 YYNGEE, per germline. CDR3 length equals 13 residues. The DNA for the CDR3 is TGTGCCAGCAGCGGAGCGGGAGGGCCGCAGCAGTACTTC. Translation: CASSGAGGPQQYF. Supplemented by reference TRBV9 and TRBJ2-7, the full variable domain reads DSGVTQTPKHLITATGQRVTLRCSPRSGDLSVYWYQQSLDQGLQFLIQYYNGEERAKGNILERFSAQQFPDLHSELNLSSLELGDSALYFCASSGAGGPQQYFGPGTRLTVT.

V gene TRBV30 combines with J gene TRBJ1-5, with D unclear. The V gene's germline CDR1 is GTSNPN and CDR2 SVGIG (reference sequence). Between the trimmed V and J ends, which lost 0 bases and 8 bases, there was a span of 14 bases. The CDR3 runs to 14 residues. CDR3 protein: CAWSVLREDKPQHF. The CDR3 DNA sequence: TGTGCCTGGAGTGTACTTCGGGAAGACAAGCCCCAGCATTTT.

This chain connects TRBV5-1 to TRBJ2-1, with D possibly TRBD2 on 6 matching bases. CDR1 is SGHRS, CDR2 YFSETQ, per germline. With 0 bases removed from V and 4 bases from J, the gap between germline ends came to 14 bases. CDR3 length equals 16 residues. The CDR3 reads CASSLAGGGRYNEQFF. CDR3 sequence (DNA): TGCGCCAGCAGCTTGGCTGGGGGAGGAAGGTACAATGAGCAGTTCTTC. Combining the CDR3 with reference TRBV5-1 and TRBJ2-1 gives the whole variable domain KAGVTQTPRYLIKTRGQQVTLSCSPISGHRSVSWYQQTPGQGLQFLFEYFSETQRNKGNFPGRFSGRQFSNSRSEMNVSTLELGDSALYLCASSLAGGGRYNEQFFGPGTRLTVL.

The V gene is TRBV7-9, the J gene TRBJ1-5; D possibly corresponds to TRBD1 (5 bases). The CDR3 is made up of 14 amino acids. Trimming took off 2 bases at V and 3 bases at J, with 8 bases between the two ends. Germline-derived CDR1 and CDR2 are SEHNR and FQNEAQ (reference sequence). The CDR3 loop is CASSLSTVNQPQHF. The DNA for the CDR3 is TGTGCCAGCAGCTTATCGACAGTCAATCAGCCCCAGCATTTT.

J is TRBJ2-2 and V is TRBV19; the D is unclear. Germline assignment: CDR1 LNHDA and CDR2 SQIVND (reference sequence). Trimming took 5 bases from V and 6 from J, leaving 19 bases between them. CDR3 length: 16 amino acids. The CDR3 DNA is TGTGCCAGTAGTCCTTCGGAGACTGGGCGGCCCGGGGAGCTGTTTTTT. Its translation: CASSPSETGRPGELFF.

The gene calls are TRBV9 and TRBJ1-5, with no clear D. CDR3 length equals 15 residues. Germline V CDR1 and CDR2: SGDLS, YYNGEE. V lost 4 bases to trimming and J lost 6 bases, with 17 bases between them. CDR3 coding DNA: TGTGCCAGCAGCCCCACAGTGAATGTCGGTCAGCCCCAGCATTTT. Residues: CASSPTVNVGQPQHF. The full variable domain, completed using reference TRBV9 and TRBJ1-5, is DSGVTQTPKHLITATGQRVTLRCSPRSGDLSVYWYQQSLDQGLQFLIQYYNGEERAKGNILERFSAQQFPDLHSELNLSSLELGDSALYFCASSPTVNVGQPQHFGDGTRLSIL.